The source of this T cell receptor (beta chain) is a study of spatial heterogeneity in lung cancer. Notes on the study in general: The study found ubiquitous expanded tumor TCRs in blood more at resection than follow-up.

Indicated time point: sample taken at primary tumor resection. Extraction of whole RNA from tumor, nontumor lung or frozen PBMC preceded unsorted sequencing. The cohort: around 79 early-stage, untreated non-small cell lung cancer patients. TCRdb analysed the 5' RACE reads with MiXCR anew, one entry per CDR3 protein. Among 11,000 or so distinct CDR3 sequences listed, less than 4% were seen once. This clonotype has a count of ten or more. Its matching antigen is unknown. In a library made to pick up alpha chains, this beta chain is a stray read with a size that means little. V trimming: 5 bases; J trimming: 6 bases; junction bases outside the gene matches: 5. This CDR3 is built from 14 residues. The germline gives CDR1 KGHDR, CDR2 SFDVKD.

The sequence derives from a female donor with early-stage non-small cell lung cancer. The chain has TRBV24-1 and TRBJ2-1; 8 bases are shared with TRBD2. The sample consisted of PBMCs, taken at surgery. The CDR3 here is CATSALSGANEQFF. CDR3 DNA sequence: TGTGCCACCAGTGCCCTTAGCGGGGCCAATGAGCAGTTCTTC.